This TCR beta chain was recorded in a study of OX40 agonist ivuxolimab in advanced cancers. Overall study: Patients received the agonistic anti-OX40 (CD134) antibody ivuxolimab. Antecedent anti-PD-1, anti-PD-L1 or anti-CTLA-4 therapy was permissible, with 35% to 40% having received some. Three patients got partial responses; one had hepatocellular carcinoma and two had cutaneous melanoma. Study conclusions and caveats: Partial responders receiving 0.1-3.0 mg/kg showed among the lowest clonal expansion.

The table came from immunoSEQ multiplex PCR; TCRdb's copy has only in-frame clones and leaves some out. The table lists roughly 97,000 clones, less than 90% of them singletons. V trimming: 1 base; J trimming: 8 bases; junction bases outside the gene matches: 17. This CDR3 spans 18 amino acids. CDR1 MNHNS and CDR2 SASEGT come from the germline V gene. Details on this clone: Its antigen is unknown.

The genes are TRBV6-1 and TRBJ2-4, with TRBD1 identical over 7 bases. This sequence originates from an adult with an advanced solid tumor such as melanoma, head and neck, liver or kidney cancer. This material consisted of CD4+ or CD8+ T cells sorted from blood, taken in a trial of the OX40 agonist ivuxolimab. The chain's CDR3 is CASSEEDQGWNQGDIQYF. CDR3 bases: TGTGCCAGCAGTGAAGAAGATCAAGGTTGGAACCAGGGGGACATTCAGTACTTC.